This T cell receptor (beta chain) was identified during a study of identical twins. The study, taken as a whole, reports: Cord blood beta clonotypes present at high abundance carried fewer insertions; no such pattern appeared in memory repertoires.

Unique molecular identifiers were present on the cDNA, which also gained a universal primer site by template switching. One entry per CDR3 protein, called by TCRdb with MiXCR from the 5' RACE reads. This table has about 1.7 million distinct CDR3 sequences, about 31% appearing once. The CDR3 contains 15 residues. Trimming took off 5 bases at V and 1 base at J, with 14 bases between the two ends. Per the germline V gene, CDR1 is DFQATT and CDR2 is SNEGSKA (reference sequence). About this clonotype: Its antigen is unidentified.

The TCR was taken from a newborn girl in good health. Material for sequencing was cord blood. The V gene is TRBV20-1, the J gene TRBJ2-2, with D unclear. CDR3 nucleotide sequence: TGCAGTGCTCCCCTTGGTGGGGTGAACACCGGGGAGCTGTTTTTT. Its protein product is CSAPLGGVNTGELFF.